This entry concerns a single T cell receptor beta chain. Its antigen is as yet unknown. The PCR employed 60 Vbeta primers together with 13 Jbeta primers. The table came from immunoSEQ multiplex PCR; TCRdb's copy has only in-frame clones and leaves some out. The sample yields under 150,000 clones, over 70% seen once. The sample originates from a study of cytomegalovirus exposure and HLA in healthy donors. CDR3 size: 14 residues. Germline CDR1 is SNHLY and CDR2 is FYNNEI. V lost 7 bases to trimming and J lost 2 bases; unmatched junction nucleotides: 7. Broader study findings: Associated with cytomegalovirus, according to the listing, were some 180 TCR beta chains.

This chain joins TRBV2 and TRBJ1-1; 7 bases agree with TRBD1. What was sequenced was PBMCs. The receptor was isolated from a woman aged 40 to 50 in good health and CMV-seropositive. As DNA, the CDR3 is TGTGCCAGCATCTACAGGGGACTCAACACTGAAGCTTTCTTT. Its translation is CASIYRGLNTEAFF.